The clone carrying this T cell receptor (beta chain) was seen more than once but under ten times. The data originate from a study of T cells in Graves' hyperthyroidism and ophthalmopathy. RNA transcripts were the template for amplifying TCR beta CDR3 regions. First-round RT-PCR targeting the TCR CDR3 was performed with the HTBI primer set. TCRdb analysed the multiplex PCR reads with MiXCR anew, one entry per CDR3 protein. The sample records 450,000 to 500,000 distinct CDR3 sequences, roughly 23% being singletons. Sequencing was carried out using blood. This receptor was obtained from a woman in her seventies with Graves' ophthalmopathy.

The CDR3 sequence is CASSVEVWAGGPNTEAFF. As DNA, the CDR3 is TGTGCCAGCAGCGTAGAGGTTTGGGCAGGAGGCCCGAACACTGAAGCTTTCTTT. This sequence joins TRBV7-3 and TRBJ1-1; D remains ambiguous. The CDR3 contains 18 residues. V dropped 5 bases and J dropped 1 base, with 23 bases sitting between them. Germline V gives CDR1 SGHTA, CDR2 FQGTGA.